Listed below are T cell receptor beta chains from one sample, sequenced in a study of T cell responses to AZD1222 COVID-19 vaccine. Clones were sequenced by immunoSEQ multiplex PCR, and TCRdb holds only the in-frame ones, with some missing. Seen here are approximately 90,000 clones, 80% to 90% observed once, and the top ten hold roughly 7.5%. The source material was peripheral blood, sampled on day 0 of AZD1222 vaccination. These receptor sequences come from an adult in good health. Both conserved end residues are part of each CDR3. Fields, in order: CDR3 protein, CDR3 DNA, clone size, J gene, V gene, D gene. D genes are given only for firm matches. Some rows have no size entry. The others give once, few or many, or a class for an expanded clone.

CASSPGLAGGSISYEQYF	TGTGCCAGCAGCCCAGGACTAGCGGGAGGGTCGATCTCCTACGAGCAGTACTTC	-	TRBJ2-7	TRBV5-4	TRBD2
CASSRGSHSNQPQHF	TGTGCCAGCAGCCGCGGCAGTCATTCCAATCAGCCCCAGCATTTT	-	TRBJ1-5	TRBV28	-
CASSLATGGGLSTDTQYF	TGTGCCAGCAGTTTGGCGACAGGGGGGGGCCTAAGCACAGATACGCAGTATTTT	-	TRBJ2-3	TRBV28	TRBD1
CASSLTGANTEAFF	TGCGCCAGCAGCTTGACAGGGGCGAACACTGAAGCTTTCTTT	-	TRBJ1-1	TRBV5-1	TRBD1
CASSLRGDGTGELFF	TGTGCCAGCAGCCTAAGGGGGGACGGCACCGGGGAGCTGTTTTTT	-	TRBJ2-2	TRBV7-8	-
CASSPRTGGGVGNQPQHF	TGTGCCAGCAGTCCCCGGACAGGGGGCGGCGTTGGCAATCAGCCCCAGCATTTT	-	TRBJ1-5	TRBV27	TRBD1
CASSSLTGQPQYF	TGTGCCAGCAGCTCCCTGACCGGGCAACCCCAGTACTTC	-	TRBJ2-5	TRBV11-3	-
CASSGYGGDTDTQYF	TGCGCCAGCAGTGGGTATGGGGGGGACACAGATACGCAGTATTTT	-	TRBJ2-3	TRBV5-1	TRBD2
CASSTLPLGQPQHF	TGTGCCAGTAGTACGCTTCCCTTGGGTCAGCCCCAGCATTTT	few	TRBJ1-5	TRBV19	-
CASSLQGLGLSNEQFF	TGTGCCAGCAGCTTGCAGGGACTAGGATTATCCAATGAGCAGTTCTTC	once	TRBJ2-1	TRBV7-8	TRBD2
CASNHPGVNTEAFF	TGTGCCAGCAATCACCCAGGGGTGAACACTGAAGCTTTCTTT	-	TRBJ1-1	TRBV6-5	-
CASSVGQGATGELFF	TGTGCCAGCAGTGTGGGGCAGGGGGCGACCGGGGAGCTGTTTTTT	-	TRBJ2-2	TRBV2	TRBD1
CAWDLFSGNTIYF	TGTGCCTGGGACTTGTTCTCTGGAAACACCATATATTTT	-	TRBJ1-3	TRBV30	-
CASSLGYGTGAVNTQYF	TGCGCCAGCAGCTTGGGGTACGGGACAGGGGCCGTTAATACGCAGTATTTT	-	TRBJ2-3	TRBV5-1	TRBD1
CASSIYTEAFF	TGTGCCAGTAGTATCTACACTGAAGCTTTCTTT	-	TRBJ1-1	TRBV19	-
CAWSKASVRGANEKLFF	TGTGCCTGGAGTAAGGCCTCCGTGAGGGGTGCTAATGAAAAACTGTTTTTT	-	TRBJ1-4	TRBV30	-
CASSLGGGGGGEQYF	TGTGCCAGCAGCCTCGGGGGGGGCGGAGGTGGCGAGCAGTACTTC	-	TRBJ2-7	TRBV4-2	TRBD2
CASRSGTGTSNEQFF	TGTGCCAGCAGGTCCGGGACAGGGACGAGTAATGAGCAGTTCTTC	-	TRBJ2-1	TRBV5-4	TRBD1
CASSPREGSGSRRHEQYF	TGTGCCAGCAGCCCACGGGAGGGTAGCGGGAGTCGGAGGCACGAGCAGTACTTC	-	TRBJ2-7	TRBV7-9	TRBD2
CASRKTSSSSHEQYF	TGTGCCAGCAGAAAAACTAGCTCTAGCTCCCACGAGCAGTACTTC	once	TRBJ2-7	TRBV27	-
CASSPRQRDEGKLFF	TGTGCCAGCAGCCCCCGTCAGAGGGATGAGGGAAAACTGTTTTTT	-	TRBJ1-4	TRBV7-9	-
CASSVGRGVGELFF	TGTGCCAGCAGCGTGGGCCGAGGGGTCGGGGAGCTGTTTTTT	-	TRBJ2-2	TRBV9	-
CASSFSGSGTQYF	TGTGCCAGCAGCTTTTCGGGGTCTGGGACCCAGTACTTC	once	TRBJ2-5	TRBV5-4	-
CASSLALRAYSPLHF	TGCGCCAGCAGCTTGGCCCTCAGGGCCTATTCACCCCTCCACTTT	-	TRBJ1-6	TRBV5-1	-
CASSVLGGAQETQYF	TGTGCCAGCAGTGTCCTCGGAGGGGCCCAAGAGACCCAGTACTTC	-	TRBJ2-5	TRBV9	-
CASSTTGVIEKLFF	TGTGCCAGCAGTACGACAGGGGTGATTGAAAAACTGTTTTTT	-	TRBJ1-4	TRBV3-1/TRBV3-2	TRBD1
CASSQEADRNQPQHF	TGTGCCAGCAGCCAAGAGGCGGATCGCAATCAGCCCCAGCATTTT	-	TRBJ1-5	TRBV4-2	-
CAISNPGTANQPQHF	TGTGCCATCAGTAACCCCGGGACAGCAAATCAGCCCCAGCATTTT	-	TRBJ1-5	TRBV10-3	TRBD1
CASSLPSQILNSPLHF	TGTGCCAGCAGTTTACCGAGCCAGATCCTGAATTCACCCCTCCACTTT	few	TRBJ1-6	TRBV6-5	-
CASSSGFPFYEQYF	TGTGCCAGCAGCTCAGGGTTTCCTTTCTACGAGCAGTACTTC	-	TRBJ2-7	TRBV3-1/TRBV3-2	-
CASSLLAGGVNTEAFF	TGTGCCAGCAGCTTGCTTGCAGGGGGAGTGAACACTGAAGCTTTCTTT	-	TRBJ1-1	TRBV5-5	TRBD1
CASSLGGGSSYNEQFF	TGCGCCAGCAGCTTGGGGGGCGGGAGCTCCTACAATGAGCAGTTCTTC	-	TRBJ2-1	TRBV5-1	TRBD2
CASRGLMQGNEQYF	TGTGCCAGCAGAGGACTCATGCAGGGCAACGAGCAGTACTTC	-	TRBJ2-7	TRBV27	-
CASRTTGSNQPQHF	TGTGCCAGCAGGACGACAGGGTCCAATCAGCCCCAGCATTTT	-	TRBJ1-5	TRBV27	TRBD1
CASTGDRSSYNSPLHF	TGTGCCAGTACCGGGGACAGGAGCTCCTATAATTCACCCCTCCACTTT	few	TRBJ1-6	TRBV19	TRBD1
CASTIPRGYNEQFF	TGTGCCAGCACCATCCCTCGAGGATACAATGAGCAGTTCTTC	-	TRBJ2-1	TRBV28	-
CASSPPGLPNTGELFF	TGTGCCAGCTCACCACCGGGACTACCGAACACCGGGGAGCTGTTTTTT	-	TRBJ2-2	TRBV18	TRBD2
CASSLTQGPSTDTQYF	TGTGCCAGCAGCTTGACGCAGGGGCCTAGCACAGATACGCAGTATTTT	-	TRBJ2-3	TRBV11-1	-
CATAVQGQMNSIQYF	TGTGCCACCGCAGTACAGGGGCAGATGAATAGCATTCAGTACTTC	-	TRBJ2-4	TRBV19	TRBD1
CATRPTGYTEAFF	TGTGCCACCAGACCTACAGGGTACACTGAAGCTTTCTTT	-	TRBJ1-1	TRBV24-1	-